Each of the 25 T cell receptor beta chains below was sequenced from the same sample in a study of T cells in Graves' hyperthyroidism and ophthalmopathy. The TCR beta CDR3 regions underwent amplification using RNA transcripts as the source. Initially, a first-round RT-PCR of the TCR CDR3 employed the HTBI primer set. TCRdb recomputed calls from the multiplex PCR reads with MiXCR, one row per CDR3 protein. The table shows about 400,000 distinct CDR3 sequences, with around a sixth occurring only once. Sequences were obtained from blood. The receptors here all came from a woman aged 18-30 years with Graves' hyperthyroidism.

The chain combines TRBV28 with TRBJ2-2; D remains unclear. Germline assignment: CDR1 MDHEN and CDR2 SYDVKM. Trimming removed 7 bases at V and 2 bases at J, with 8 bases between. This CDR3 region has 13 residues. CDR3 protein: CASNIDNTGELFF. The CDR3 region has the DNA TGTGCCAGCAATATTGACAACACCGGGGAGCTGTTTTTT.

This clonotype was counted at least ten times. The rearrangement uses TRBV27 and TRBJ1-2; 7 bases align to TRBD1. Germline CDR1 and CDR2: MNHEY and SMNVEV (reference sequence). Germline trimming cut 10 bases from V and 3 bases from J; bases unmatched to any gene: 11. This CDR3 has 14 amino acids. The CDR3 DNA follows: TGTGCCACTTCGCCCACAGGGGTGGACTATGGCTACACCTTC. This codes for CATSPTGVDYGYTF.

This clonotype appeared a few times. The chain is built from TRBV20-1 and TRBJ1-1; tentative D call: TRBD1 (5 bases). CDR1 and CDR2 (germline): DFQATT, SNEGSKA (reference sequence). With 5 bases removed from V and 6 bases from J, the gap between germline ends came to 13 bases. The CDR3 covers 12 residues. CDR3 coding DNA: TGCAGTGCTCCCCCCAGGGCGGCTGAAGCTTTCTTT. This codes for CSAPPRAAEAFF.

This chain uses TRBV20-1 with TRBJ2-5, with D perhaps TRBD1 or TRBD2 (5 bases each). Deletions cut 3 bases from V and 5 bases from J, with 19 bases between. Germline values: CDR1 DFQATT, CDR2 SNEGSKA (reference sequence). The CDR3 covers 15 residues. The CDR3 loop is CSASPIMGTLETQYF. The CDR3, as DNA: TGCAGTGCTAGTCCTATAATGGGGACGTTGGAGACCCAGTACTTC.

J is TRBJ1-5 and V is TRBV20-1, with TRBD1 matching over 9 bases. Trimming took 5 bases from V and 3 from J; bases not matched to a gene: 8. Germline CDR1 and CDR2: DFQATT and SNEGSKA (reference sequence). This CDR3 is 15 amino acids long. The CDR3 is CSAGGGTGLNQPQHF. In DNA, the CDR3 is TGCAGTGCTGGGGGAGGGACAGGGCTCAATCAGCCCCAGCATTTT.

This clonotype has only a few counts. The gene calls are TRBV6-1 and TRBJ2-6, with TRBD1 matching 8 bases. Germline assignment: CDR1 MNHNS and CDR2 SASEGT. J was trimmed by 3 bases and V by 4 bases; bases with no gene match: 11. The CDR3 loop spans 18 amino acids. CDR3 region: CASSGRDRSLGGANVLTF. In DNA, the CDR3 is TGTGCCAGCAGTGGCCGGGACAGGAGCCTCGGTGGGGCCAACGTCCTGACTTTC.

In its sample, this clonotype was seen many times. The chain has TRBV2 and TRBJ1-1; 10 bases are shared with TRBD1. This CDR3 contains 15 residues. Germline V gene lookup returns CDR1 SNHLY and CDR2 FYNNEI. Losses at the gene ends were 6 bases for V and 3 bases for J; bases not matched to a gene: 7. The CDR3 reads CASRWTGGMDTEAFF. CDR3 DNA: TGTGCCAGCAGGTGGACAGGGGGGATGGACACTGAAGCTTTCTTT.

This clonotype occurred many times. The chain couples TRBV6-1 to TRBJ2-7, with 7 bases fitting TRBD2. The germline CDR1 and CDR2 sequences are MNHNS and SASEGT. This CDR3 contains 15 residues. With 6 bases clipped from V and 2 bases from J, the junction kept 10 bases outside the gene matches. CDR3 coding DNA: TGTGCCAGCAGGTCCCCGGGCGGGACTACCTACGAGCAGTACTTC. This codes for CASRSPGGTTYEQYF.

The chain couples TRBV11-2 to TRBJ2-5; 12 nucleotides align to TRBD2. The V gene's germline CDR1 is SGHAT and CDR2 FQNNGV. The CDR3 is 19 amino acids. Trimming at V came to 5 bases and at J to 5 bases, leaving 18 bases not matched to a gene. For the CDR3, the DNA is TGTGCCAGCAGCCTGCGCTGGCGGCTAGCGGGAGGGCCGGGGGAGACCCAGTACTTC. This sequence encodes CASSLRWRLAGGPGETQYF.

This clonotype was observed a handful of times. The V and J genes are TRBV6-1 and TRBJ2-2, with 11 nucleotides matching TRBD1. In germline, CDR1 is MNHNS, CDR2 SASEGT. V was pared by 6 bases and J by 4 bases, with 7 bases of the junction left unmatched. The CDR3 runs to 16 residues. In nucleotides, the CDR3 is TGTGCCAGCAGGCCCACCGGGACAGGGGGCACCGGGGAGCTGTTTTTT. Its translation is CASRPTGTGGTGELFF.

This clonotype was observed a few times. The chain employs TRBV6-6 and TRBJ1-1, with 11 bases that match TRBD1. CDR1 is MNHNY and CDR2 is SVGAGI in the germline V gene (reference sequence). V shed 2 bases, J shed 4 bases, and the junction held 3 bases outside the gene matches. The CDR3 spans 15 residues. This chain's CDR3 is CASSYEGTGGTEAFF. The DNA for the CDR3 is TGTGCCAGCAGTTACGAGGGGACAGGGGGCACTGAAGCTTTCTTT.

This clonotype was observed at least ten times. The rearrangement links TRBV3-1 to TRBJ1-5; no reliable D call. Germline lookup yields CDR1 LGHDT and CDR2 YNNKEL (reference sequence). Trimming removed 1 base at V and 1 base at J, with 11 bases between. The CDR3 consists of 16 residues. DNA for the CDR3: TGTGCCAGCAGCCAAGGTAACGGGAGGAGCAATCAGCCCCAGCATTTT. It translates to CASSQGNGRSNQPQHF.

On this clonotype itself: The junction departs from the called germline gene at one end, perhaps through a read error. This chain links TRBV10-3 with TRBJ2-6; 8 bases map to TRBD1. CDR1 and CDR2 from the germline V gene are ENHRY and SYGVKD. This CDR3 is built from 17 residues. CDR3 in amino acids: CTISAGTGSSGANVLTF. The CDR3 region has the DNA TGTACCATCAGTGCCGGGACAGGAAGCTCTGGGGCCAACGTCCTGACTTTC.

The rearrangement links TRBV29-1 to TRBJ2-7, with D perhaps TRBD1 (5 bases). CDR1 and CDR2 from the germline V gene are SQVTM and ANQGSEA. V shed 4 bases and J shed 5 bases, with 15 bases lying between them. The CDR3 has 13 residues. CDR3 coding DNA: TGCAGCGTTGGAAAAAGGGGCCCTGACGAGCAGTACTTC. Translating it yields CSVGKRGPDEQYF.

At least ten counts were recorded for this clonotype. The chain uses TRBV28 and TRBJ1-1; D is possibly TRBD1 (5 bases). This CDR3 spans 14 amino acids. Germline CDR1 is MDHEN and CDR2 is SYDVKM. The V end lost 0 bases, the J end lost 1 base, and 6 bases lay between the germline ends. CDR3 protein: CASSLWGGNTEAFF. CDR3 DNA sequence: TGTGCCAGCAGTTTATGGGGGGGGAACACTGAAGCTTTCTTT.

V is TRBV20-1 and J is TRBJ1-2; TRBD1 agrees at 10 bases. From germline, CDR1 is DFQATT and CDR2 SNEGSKA (reference sequence). Trimming took 2 bases from V and 3 from J; bases not matched to a gene: 9. The CDR3 length is 16 residues. The DNA of the CDR3 is TGCAGTGCTAGAATCACCCCGGGACAGGGGTACTATGGCTACACCTTC. Translation: CSARITPGQGYYGYTF.

This clonotype was detected ten times or more. J is TRBJ2-7 and V is TRBV7-2; 8 bases align to TRBD2. The CDR3 is 17 residues long. V lost 3 bases to trimming and J lost 2 bases; unmatched junction nucleotides: 12. Germline V gene sequence: CDR1 SGHTA, CDR2 FQGNSA. CDR3 residues: CASSLPPGAGGTYEQYF. The CDR3 nucleotides are TGTGCCAGCAGCTTGCCCCCCGGCGCGGGGGGCACCTACGAGCAGTACTTC.

With regard to this clonotype: One end of the junction varies from germline; a read error may be responsible. V and J are TRBV7-8 and TRBJ2-6, with TRBD2 as a possible D gene (7 bases). The CDR3 is 17 residues long. Per germline, CDR1 SGHVS and CDR2 FQNEAQ. The CDR3 bases are TGCGCCAGCAGCCAAGTTCGGGGGGCTTCCGGGGCCAACGTCCTGACTTTC. Encoded protein: CASSQVRGASGANVLTF.

Only a few counts were recorded for this clonotype. DNA of the CDR3: TGTGCCAGCAGTTACTCGATTAGGAATTCACCCCTCCACTTT. Protein sequence: CASSYSIRNSPLHF. The gene calls are TRBV6-2 or TRBV6-3 and TRBJ1-6; D is unclear. CDR3 size: 14 residues. Germline CDR1 MNHEY, CDR2 SVGEGT. The V end lost 0 bases, the J end lost 7 bases, and 7 bases lay between the germline ends.

This clonotype appeared a few times. The V gene is TRBV5-1, the J gene TRBJ2-5, with TRBD1 matching over 10 bases. This CDR3 is 16 amino acids long. CDR1 and CDR2 from the germline V gene are SGHRS and YFSETQ. V lost 3 bases and J lost 1; bases outside the gene matches: 6. The CDR3: CASSSQTGGFQETQYF. The CDR3 DNA reads TGCGCCAGCAGCTCTCAGACAGGGGGCTTCCAAGAGACCCAGTACTTC. The full variable domain, with the rest looked up from reference TRBV5-1 and TRBJ2-5, is KAGVTQTPRYLIKTRGQQVTLSCSPISGHRSVSWYQQTPGQGLQFLFEYFSETQRNKGNFPGRFSGRQFSNSRSEMNVSTLELGDSALYLCASSSQTGGFQETQYFGPGTRLLVL.

The J gene is TRBJ2-1, the V gene TRBV3-1; 9 nucleotides align to TRBD1. The CDR3 consists of 14 residues. Per germline, CDR1 LGHDT and CDR2 YNNKEL (reference sequence). With 2 bases clipped from V and 8 bases from J, the junction kept 4 bases outside the gene matches. The CDR3 protein is CASSQTGTGHEQFF. In DNA, the CDR3 is TGTGCCAGCAGCCAAACCGGGACAGGGCATGAGCAGTTCTTC.

This clonotype appeared many times. The chain couples TRBV6-6 to TRBJ2-1, with 12 bases lining up with TRBD1. The CDR3 covers 17 residues. V lost 2 bases and J lost 8; bases outside the gene matches: 10. CDR1 and CDR2 from the germline V gene are MNHNY and SVGAGI (reference sequence). The CDR3 loop reads CASSYSRDRGQSDEQFF. CDR3 DNA sequence: TGTGCCAGCAGTTACAGCCGGGACAGGGGGCAAAGTGATGAGCAGTTCTTC.

V gene TRBV6-1 combines with J gene TRBJ1-5; D possibly corresponds to TRBD1 (6 bases). V shed 4 bases and J shed 5 bases, with 15 bases lying between them. Germline V gene sequence: CDR1 MNHNS, CDR2 SASEGT. The CDR3 runs 15 residues. The DNA for the CDR3 is TGTGCCAGCAGTGCCGACAGGCTTAACTATCAGCCCCAGCATTTT. It encodes CASSADRLNYQPQHF.

This clonotype occurred many times. The rearrangement joins TRBV5-1 to TRBJ1-1, with D possibly matching TRBD1 (5 bases). Germline CDR1 reads SGHRS; CDR2 reads YFSETQ. Trimming pared 0 bases from V and 6 bases from J, leaving 9 bases between. The CDR3 runs 13 residues. The CDR3 spells CASSLAQGPEAFF. The CDR3, as DNA: TGCGCCAGCAGCTTGGCGCAGGGCCCTGAAGCTTTCTTT.

The V call is TRBV6-5, the J call TRBJ2-3; 10 bases align to TRBD2. This CDR3 spans 16 amino acids. V dropped 0 bases and J dropped 6; count of bases not matched to a gene: 6. Germline CDR1 and CDR2: MNHEY and SVGAGI. CDR3 sequence (DNA): TGTGCCAGCAGTTACTCAGAGCGGGAGGGCCCTGATACGCAGTATTTT. Amino acid sequence: CASSYSEREGPDTQYF.